This T cell receptor beta chain was recorded in a study of shared clonotypes between healthy human individuals (dated by TCRdb to 2020 to 2022). With respect to the entire study: The cohort included three men and a couple of women between 18 and 49 years of age. To estimate repertoire size and how much clonotypes are shared between individuals, the study performed deep sequencing of blood TCR repertoires from five healthy adults. Leukapheresis yielded between about 0.85 and 10 billion PBMCs per donor. Per donor, three plates each were used for CD4 naive and CD4 memory, two for CD8 naive, and one for CD8 memory. To increase sequencing depth and limit assay-specific biases, different laboratories used diverse techniques to prepare libraries and sequence TCR repertoires. What the research found in general, with its limitations: The genetic and exposure-history diversity represented was limited by the small number of donors. Larger estimated clonotype richness was generally found for naive subsets than for memory subsets. Pairwise subsampling indicated that sequencing depth was expected to affect the degree of clonotype sharing among donors. Only blood was sampled, and tissue TCR repertoires likely differ from those in blood. Rarefaction of sorted-subset datasets indicated incomplete sequencing despite the large sequencing depth. Approximately 5% of naive CD4, 3.5% of naive CD8, 2% to 2.5% of memory CD4, and more than 0.35% of memory CD8 clonotypes were shared across several donors. Clonotypes shared by all four sorted-subset donors showed higher generation probabilities than non-shared clonotypes.

The donors were healthy, HIV-negative adults with no recently reported acute infections or vaccinations. All donors were Caucasian adults living in Nashville, Tennessee, USA. CD8 memory samples combined magnetically selected CD45RO+ cells with CCR7-negative CD45RA+ effector memory (TemRA) cells. After blood collection by leukapheresis, PBMCs were isolated using Ficoll-Histopaque density gradient centrifugation and then cryopreserved in the vapor phase of liquid nitrogen. Purity and quantity of every magnetically sorted T cell population were checked by analytical flow cytometry. From each sorted fraction, genomic DNA was isolated and quantified by UV absorbance on a Nanodrop 2000c. TCR CDR3 regions were amplified from genomic DNA by multiplex PCR using the deep immunoSEQ assay. For each cell subset, the extracted genomic DNA was distributed evenly across all wells of several immunoSEQ 96-well plates, and each plate served as one replicate. For sorted subsets, each replicate PCR was loaded with about 200 ng genomic DNA, equivalent to about 30,000 T cell genomes. Purified libraries were quantified with a Qubit 3.0 fluorometer, sized on a Bioanalyzer 2100, and re-quantified with the KAPA Library Quantification kit. Every immunoSEQ 96-well plate was sequenced on a dedicated single-read 150-cycle Illumina NextSeq 550 flow cell. The authors' pipeline ran thus. Because the immunoSEQ output held only junctional sequences and lacked quality scores, the filtering could not match the filtering applied to full-length reads. Sequences were annotated with PyIR, a Python wrapper for IgBLAST v1.9, and V/J genes and CDR3 were assigned using IMGT germline references. Reads were filtered out if the reads had weak V/J assignments (E-value above 1e-6), no CDR3, stop codons, out-of-frame junctions, or ambiguous translated residues. V3J clonotypes were defined as sequences sharing the same inferred V gene, J gene, and CDR3 amino acid sequence. The percentage overlap between two repertoires was calculated by dividing the number of shared unique clonotypes by the size of the smaller repertoire. Three approaches were used to assess repertoire richness: RTK rarefaction, the Chao1 estimator, and Recon v2.1 estimates of unobserved clonotypes. For all TCRbeta clonotypes obtained by the gDNA method from a few donors, generation probabilities were computed with OLGA. As stored in TCRdb, this immuneACCESS dataset retains in-frame rearrangements with V and J assigned. A fraction of the clones does not appear; measured against another copy, unresolved V genes explain less than half of the discrepancy, and the remainder lacks a known reason. V, J and clone size derive from that table, while D and trimming were established from the DNA sequence. This sample is represented by fewer than 130,000 clones; less than 80% of them were singletons. Roughly 22% of the sample lies in the top ten.

After removal of 0 bases from V and 2 bases from J, the junction retains 0 bases not matched to a gene. From cysteine to phenylalanine, the CDR3 is 13 amino acids long. The sequence is cut down to CDR3 DNA, 39 bases in frame from base 1. In the germline V gene, CDR1 corresponds to SQVTM and CDR2 to ANQGSEA. A note on this clone: Its antigen specificity is not known. No much larger clone is present one base from it, and per-base qualities are unavailable.

Recombination connected TRBV29-1 to TRBJ1-2, with TRBD1 identical over 7 junction bases. The sequencing sample was made of memory CD8+ T cells sorted from blood. Taken with the paper, the label for cell subset or site translates to: CD45RO+ cells pooled with CCR7-negative TemRA cells. The clonotype comes from a woman in her twenties or thirties in good health. The CDR3 reads CSVEEGQNYGYTF. The bases read TGCAGCGTTGAAGAGGGACAGAACTATGGCTACACCTTC.